Listed below are T cell receptor beta chains from one sample, sequenced in a study of identical twins. TCRdb used MiXCR to reprocess the 5' RACE reads, holding one entry per CDR3 protein. The sample comprises about 1.7 million distinct CDR3 sequences, less than 35% of which are singletons, and over 0.25% rests with the top ten. Sequencing was carried out using cord blood. Source of these receptors: a newborn girl in good health. Each CDR3 is given with its conserved first and last residue. D genes are given only for firm matches. Clone size, where shown, is once, few, many, or a class for clones that have expanded.

V	length	J	D	size	DNA	CDR3
TRBV10-3	16	TRBJ2-3	TRBD2	.	TGTGCCATCAGTCCAACTAGCGGGGCTAGCACAGATACGCAGTATTTT	CAISPTSGASTDTQYF
TRBV24-1	14	TRBJ2-5	.	few	TGTGCCACCAGTGATCCAGGACTGCAAGAGACCCAGTACTTC	CATSDPGLQETQYF
TRBV7-9	14	TRBJ1-5	.	.	TGTGCCAGCAGCTTAGAAGGCGGAAGTCAGCCCCAGCATTTT	CASSLEGGSQPQHF
TRBV12-3/TRBV12-4	15	TRBJ2-7	TRBD2	few	TGTGCCAGCAGTCCTGGGACTAGCGGGACTTCCGAGCAGTACTTC	CASSPGTSGTSEQYF
TRBV10-2	16	TRBJ2-3	TRBD2	few	TGCGCCAGCAGTGAGTCTCAAGCGGGGGCCTCAGATACGCAGTATTTT	CASSESQAGASDTQYF
TRBV27	16	TRBJ1-4	.	few	TGTGCCAGCAGTTTAGATCGTTGGGACGGTAATGAAAAACTGTTTTTT	CASSLDRWDGNEKLFF
TRBV20-1	15	TRBJ2-1	.	.	TGCAGTGCTAGAGTAAAAGGGAGGTCCTACAATGAGCAGTTCTTC	CSARVKGRSYNEQFF
TRBV29-1	13	TRBJ2-7	TRBD2	many	TGCAGCGTTGAAAAGCGGGAGGGCTACGAGCAGTACTTC	CSVEKREGYEQYF
TRBV20-1	12	TRBJ2-1	.	.	TGCAGTGCGTCCCACGAGGGCAATGAGCAGTTCTTC	CSASHEGNEQFF
TRBV20-1	14	TRBJ1-4	.	.	TGCAGTGCTAGATTAGGGATGGGGAATGAAAAACTGTTTTTT	CSARLGMGNEKLFF
TRBV29-1	14	TRBJ2-1	TRBD1	few	TGCAGCGCCCGGCGACAGGGAGCGAAGAATGAGCAGTTCTTC	CSARRQGAKNEQFF
TRBV28	13	TRBJ2-3	.	many	TGTGCCAGCACCTCGGGCGGCACAGATACGCAGTATTTT	CASTSGGTDTQYF
TRBV18	17	TRBJ2-7	.	.	TGTGCCAGCTCACCACTTGCGTCGGGAAAAAACTCCTACGAGCAGTACTTC	CASSPLASGKNSYEQYF
TRBV5-6	15	TRBJ1-4	TRBD1	.	TGTGCCAGCAGGCAATCAGGACAGGGGGACGAAAAACTGTTTTTT	CASRQSGQGDEKLFF
TRBV29-1	11	TRBJ2-3	TRBD1	.	TGCAGCGGGTCCCGGGACAGTACGCAGTATTTT	CSGSRDSTQYF
TRBV4-2	16	TRBJ2-3	.	many	TGTGCCAGCAGCCAAGATTCTCGGACTCGCACAGATACGCAGTATTTT	CASSQDSRTRTDTQYF
TRBV7-2	16	TRBJ1-3	.	.	TGTGCCAGCAGCTTAGCTGGACGGATCTCTGGAAACACCATATATTTT	CASSLAGRISGNTIYF
TRBV7-2	15	TRBJ2-1	.	.	TGTGCCAGCAGCGCGAGGGCGACTAGGCGCGATGAGCAGTTCTTC	CASSARATRRDEQFF
TRBV29-1	13	TRBJ1-1	TRBD1	.	TGCAGCGTTGCGGGACAGGGGTACGCTGAAGCTTTCTTT	CSVAGQGYAEAFF
TRBV12-3/TRBV12-4	14	TRBJ2-3	.	few	TGTGCCAGCAGTCGTCCCTCCTACACAGATACGCAGTATTTT	CASSRPSYTDTQYF
TRBV15	15	TRBJ2-1	TRBD2	.	TGTGCCACCAGCAGCGGGACTAGCGCCCACAATGAGCAGTTCTTC	CATSSGTSAHNEQFF
TRBV7-6	16	TRBJ2-3	TRBD2	.	TGTGCCAGCAGCACGGGACTAGGGGTAAAAACAGATACGCAGTATTTT	CASSTGLGVKTDTQYF
TRBV12-5	14	TRBJ2-1	TRBD1	.	TGTGCTAGTGGTCCCGGGACAGGGGGCAATGAGCAGTTCTTC	CASGPGTGGNEQFF
TRBV28	16	TRBJ2-7	TRBD1	many	TGTGCCAGCAGCCGAAAGACAGGGGCAATCTACTACGAGCAGTACTTC	CASSRKTGAIYYEQYF
TRBV5-4	16	TRBJ2-1	TRBD2	.	TGTGCCAGCAGCTTGCGGCGGGGGGCCCCCTGGAATGAGCAGTTCTTC	CASSLRRGAPWNEQFF
TRBV18	13	TRBJ1-1	.	.	TGTGCCAGCTCACCACCCGCGGGGACTGAAGCTTTCTTT	CASSPPAGTEAFF
TRBV10-3	18	TRBJ2-1	TRBD2	few	TGTGCCATCAGTGAGAACCTCCTAGCGGGGGGGCATAGCAATGAGCAGTTCTTC	CAISENLLAGGHSNEQFF
TRBV6-5	15	TRBJ1-6	.	.	TGTGCCAGCAGTTACGGGGCCGCCCCGAATTCACCCCTCCACTTT	CASSYGAAPNSPLHF